This T cell receptor beta chain was identified in a study of T cells in localized non-small cell lung cancer. Broader study findings: A median of around 60 of the top 100 tumor clones appeared in adjacent lung, which was paired and uninvolved.

Concerning this clone: Its antigen is as yet unknown.

Germline CDR1 SGDLS, CDR2 YYNGEE. With V trimmed by 2 bases and J by 1 base, 7 bases remained unmatched. This CDR3 is 16 amino acids long. Assay used: immunoSEQ multiplex PCR; TCRdb lists only in-frame clones, some missing. The sample has approximately 30,000 clones, about nine tenths seen once. The origin of this receptor is a man aged 40 to 70 with stage III lung adenocarcinoma. The chain recombines TRBV9 with TRBJ1-1; 8 bases agree with TRBD1. The sample in question was peripheral blood mononuclear cells, obtained before any cancer treatment. The CDR3 protein is CASSVLDRAENTEAFF. The CDR3 DNA is TGTGCCAGCAGCGTGTTGGACAGGGCGGAGAACACTGAAGCTTTCTTT.